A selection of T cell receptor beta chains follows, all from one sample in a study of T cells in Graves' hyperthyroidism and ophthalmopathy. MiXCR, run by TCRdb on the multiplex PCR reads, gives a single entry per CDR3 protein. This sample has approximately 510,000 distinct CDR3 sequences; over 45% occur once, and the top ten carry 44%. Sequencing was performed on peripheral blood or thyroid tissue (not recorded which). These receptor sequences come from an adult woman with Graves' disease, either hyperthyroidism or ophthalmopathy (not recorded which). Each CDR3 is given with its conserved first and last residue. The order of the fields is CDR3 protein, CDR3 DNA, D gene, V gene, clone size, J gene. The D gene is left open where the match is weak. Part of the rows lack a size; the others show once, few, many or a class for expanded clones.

CDR3: CATSTETGPKAEAFF
DNA: TGTGCCACCAGCACCGAGACAGGGCCAAAGGCTGAAGCTTTCTTT
D: TRBD1
V: TRBV15
size: .
J: TRBJ1-1

CDR3: CASGQGSHRDSNQPQHF
DNA: TGTGCCAGCGGTCAGGGGTCCCATAGGGATAGCAATCAGCCCCAGCATTTT
D: .
V: TRBV12-3/TRBV12-4
size: .
J: TRBJ1-5

CDR3: CSSLGIVGAFF
DNA: TGCAGCAGTTTAGGGATCGTGGGAGCTTTCTTT
D: .
V: TRBV29-1
size: .
J: TRBJ1-1

CDR3: CASSITWDSLSEQYF
DNA: TGTGCCAGTAGTATAACCTGGGACTCCCTTTCCGAGCAGTACTTC
D: .
V: TRBV19
size: .
J: TRBJ2-7

CDR3: CASSLLDSKKAFF
DNA: TGTGCCAGCAGCTTATTGGACAGTAAAAAAGCTTTCTTT
D: .
V: TRBV7-2
size: .
J: TRBJ1-1

CDR3: CASSASRTGTGYGYTF
DNA: TGTGCCAGCAGTGCTAGTCGGACAGGGACAGGCTATGGCTACACCTTC
D: TRBD1
V: TRBV25-1
size: .
J: TRBJ1-2

CDR3: CASSPREGTNQPLHF
DNA: TGTGCCAGCAGTCCGCGTGAAGGGACCAATCAACCCCTCCACTTT
D: .
V: TRBV6-6
size: once
J: TRBJ1-6

CDR3: CASSEAVATGELFF
DNA: TGTGCCAGCAGTGAAGCAGTTGCGACCGGGGAGCTGTTTTTT
D: .
V: TRBV6-4
size: many
J: TRBJ2-2

CDR3: CASSGGIETQYF
DNA: TGTGCCAGCAGCGGGGGGATAGAGACCCAGTACTTC
D: .
V: TRBV9
size: .
J: TRBJ2-5

CDR3: CASSLDQGQGQSPLHF
DNA: TGCGCCAGCAGCTTGGATCAGGGACAGGGACAGTCACCCCTCCACTTT
D: TRBD1
V: TRBV5-1
size: many
J: TRBJ1-6

CDR3: CASSPGSGTGVIYGYTF
DNA: TGTGCCAGCTCACCAGGGTCCGGGACAGGGGTGATCTATGGCTACACCTTC
D: TRBD1
V: TRBV18
size: once
J: TRBJ1-2

CDR3: CAISEAGAQTEAFF
DNA: TGTGCCATCAGTGAGGCGGGGGCGCAAACTGAAGCTTTCTTT
D: .
V: TRBV10-3
size: .
J: TRBJ1-1

CDR3: CASSQKPQGDNSPLHF
DNA: TGCGCCAGCAGCCAAAAACCACAGGGTGACAATTCACCCCTCCACTTT
D: .
V: TRBV4-1
size: few
J: TRBJ1-6

CDR3: CATSKGGGLTDTQYF
DNA: TGTGCCACCAGTAAAGGTGGGGGGCTCACAGATACGCAGTATTTT
D: .
V: TRBV24-1
size: .
J: TRBJ2-3

CDR3: CSAASGDTEAFF
DNA: TGCAGTGCGGCCTCGGGGGACACTGAAGCTTTCTTT
D: .
V: TRBV20-1
size: many
J: TRBJ1-1

CDR3: CASSPQMDSEAFF
DNA: TGCGCCAGCAGCCCCCAAATGGATTCGGAAGCTTTCTTT
D: .
V: TRBV5-1
size: many
J: TRBJ1-1

CDR3: CASRRGTDYEQYF
DNA: TGCGCCAGCAGGCGGGGCACAGACTACGAGCAGTACTTC
D: .
V: TRBV2
size: .
J: TRBJ2-7

CDR3: CASSLAATNEKLFF
DNA: TGTGCCAGTAGTTTGGCTGCAACTAATGAAAAACTGTTTTTT
D: .
V: TRBV19
size: .
J: TRBJ1-4

CDR3: CASSPRTVYEQYF
DNA: TGTGCCAGCAGTCCCCGAACAGTGTACGAGCAGTACTTC
D: .
V: TRBV7-9
size: few
J: TRBJ2-7

CDR3: CASSLALDPSEYQETQYF
DNA: TGTGCCAGCAGCTTGGCATTAGACCCTAGCGAGTACCAAGAGACCCAGTACTTC
D: .
V: TRBV5-6
size: .
J: TRBJ2-5

CDR3: CASSGGGTPYGYTF
DNA: TGTGCCAGCAGTGGTGGAGGGACACCCTATGGCTACACCTTC
D: .
V: TRBV2
size: .
J: TRBJ1-2

CDR3: CASIPQGTGNTIYF
DNA: TGTGCCAGCATTCCACAGGGGACTGGAAACACCATATATTTT
D: TRBD1
V: TRBV7-2
size: once
J: TRBJ1-3

CDR3: CAIRPRGPSDEQYF
DNA: TGTGCCATCAGGCCCCGGGGGCCATCGGACGAGCAGTACTTC
D: .
V: TRBV10-3
size: .
J: TRBJ2-7

CDR3: CASSWYSGSDYTQYF
DNA: TGTGCCAGCAGCTGGTATAGCGGGAGTGACTATACGCAGTATTTT
D: TRBD2
V: TRBV5-6
size: .
J: TRBJ2-3

CDR3: CSVGFASTDTQYF
DNA: TGCAGCGTGGGTTTTGCGAGCACAGATACGCAGTATTTT
D: .
V: TRBV29-1
size: few
J: TRBJ2-3